The 5 T cell receptor beta chains given below trace back to one sample, sequenced in a study of identifying expanded T cells in peripheral blood. Method: immunoSEQ multiplex PCR; TCRdb's copy keeps in-frame clones and lacks some. The repertoire consists of about 85,000 clones, with approximately 90% occurring once and the leading ten covering roughly 20%. Material: blood. The receptors here all came from a person between 18 and 75 years old in good health.

V is TRBV5-1 and J is TRBJ2-6; tentative D call: TRBD1 (6 bases). Trimming shortened V by 0 bases and J by 3 bases, and 13 bases separated the two germline ends. The CDR3 sequence is 17 residues long. Germline CDR1 and CDR2: SGHRS and YFSETQ. The CDR3 region has the DNA TGCGCCAGCAGCTTGGGCCCATCGACAGGTGGGGCCAACGTCCTGACTTTC. Encoded protein: CASSLGPSTGGANVLTF. Filled out from reference TRBV5-1 and TRBJ2-6, the complete variable domain reads KAGVTQTPRYLIKTRGQQVTLSCSPISGHRSVSWYQQTPGQGLQFLFEYFSETQRNKGNFPGRFSGRQFSNSRSEMNVSTLELGDSALYLCASSLGPSTGGANVLTFGAGSRLTVL.

J is TRBJ1-2 and V is TRBV9; 11 nucleotides agree with TRBD1. Germline V gene data show CDR1 as SGDLS and CDR2 as YYNGEE. Trimming removed 0 bases from V and 5 bases from J; junction bases left unmatched: 9. The CDR3 is made up of 17 amino acids. CDR3 sequence reads: CASSVAPDRGHLYGYTF. The CDR3 DNA follows: TGTGCCAGCAGCGTAGCCCCGGACAGGGGGCATCTTTATGGCTACACCTTC.

This chain links TRBV5-5 with TRBJ1-5; D not certain. This CDR3 has 17 residues. Germline V gene sequence: CDR1 SGHKS, CDR2 YYEKEE (reference sequence). V lost 0 bases to trimming and J lost 0 bases, with 13 bases between them. CDR3 bases: TGTGCCAGCAGCTTGGGTGCTGGACTAGCTAGCAATCAGCCCCAGCATTTT. The encoded protein is CASSLGAGLASNQPQHF.

This CDR3 reads CASSLGAGGELFF. CDR3 coding DNA: TGCGCCAGCAGCTTGGGGGCCGGCGGGGAGCTGTTTTTT. The chain couples TRBV5-1 to TRBJ2-2; the D is unclear. V lost 0 bases, J lost 7 bases, and 7 bases lay in between. The CDR3 runs to 13 residues. Germline V lookup: CDR1 SGHRS, CDR2 YFSETQ. Based on the CDR3 plus reference TRBV5-1 and TRBJ2-2, the full variable domain is KAGVTQTPRYLIKTRGQQVTLSCSPISGHRSVSWYQQTPGQGLQFLFEYFSETQRNKGNFPGRFSGRQFSNSRSEMNVSTLELGDSALYLCASSLGAGGELFFGEGSRLTVL.

The chain joins TRBV5-1 to TRBJ2-1; D ambiguous. CDR3 length: 12 amino acids. The germline V gene encodes CDR1 SGHRS and CDR2 YFSETQ. Trimming took 0 bases from V and 6 from J, leaving 4 bases between them. The CDR3 bases are TGCGCCAGCAGCTTGGGGGGCAATGAGCAGTTCTTC. Translated: CASSLGGNEQFF.